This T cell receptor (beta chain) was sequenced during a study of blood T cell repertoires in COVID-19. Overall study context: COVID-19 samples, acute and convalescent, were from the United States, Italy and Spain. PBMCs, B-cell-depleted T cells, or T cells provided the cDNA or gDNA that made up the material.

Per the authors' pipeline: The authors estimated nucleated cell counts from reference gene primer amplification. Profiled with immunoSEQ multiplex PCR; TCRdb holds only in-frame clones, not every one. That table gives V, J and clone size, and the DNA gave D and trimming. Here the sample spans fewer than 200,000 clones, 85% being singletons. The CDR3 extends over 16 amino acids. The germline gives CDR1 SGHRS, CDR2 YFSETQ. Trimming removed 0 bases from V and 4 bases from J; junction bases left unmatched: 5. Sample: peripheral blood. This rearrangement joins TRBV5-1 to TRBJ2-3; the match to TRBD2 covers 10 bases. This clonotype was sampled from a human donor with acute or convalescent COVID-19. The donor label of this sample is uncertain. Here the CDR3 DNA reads TGCGCCAGCAGCTTGGATAGCGGGGGGCGCGCAGATACGCAGTATTTT. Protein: CASSLDSGGRADTQYF.